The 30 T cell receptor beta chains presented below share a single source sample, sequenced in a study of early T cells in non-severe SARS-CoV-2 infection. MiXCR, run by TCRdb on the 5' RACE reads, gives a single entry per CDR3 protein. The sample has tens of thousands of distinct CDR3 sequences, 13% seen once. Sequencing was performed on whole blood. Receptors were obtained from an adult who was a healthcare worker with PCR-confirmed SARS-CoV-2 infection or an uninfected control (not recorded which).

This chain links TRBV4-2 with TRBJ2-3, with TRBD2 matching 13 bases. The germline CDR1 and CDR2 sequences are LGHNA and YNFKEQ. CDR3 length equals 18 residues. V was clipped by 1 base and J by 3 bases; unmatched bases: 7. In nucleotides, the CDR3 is TGTGCCAGCAGCCAAGGGCCTAGGGGACTAGCGGGGACAGATACGCAGTATTTT. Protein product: CASSQGPRGLAGTDTQYF.

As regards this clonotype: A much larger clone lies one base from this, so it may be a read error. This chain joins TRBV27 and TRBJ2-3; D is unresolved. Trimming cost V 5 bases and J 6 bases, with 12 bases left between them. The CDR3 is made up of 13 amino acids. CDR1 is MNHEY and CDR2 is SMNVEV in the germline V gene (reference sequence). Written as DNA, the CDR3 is TGTGCCAGCAGTCCGCCTCCCTCCGATACGCAGTATTTT. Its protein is CASSPPPSDTQYF.

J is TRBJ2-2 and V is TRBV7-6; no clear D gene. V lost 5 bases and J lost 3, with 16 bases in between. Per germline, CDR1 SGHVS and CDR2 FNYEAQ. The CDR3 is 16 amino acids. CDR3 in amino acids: CASSPTVKWDTGELFF. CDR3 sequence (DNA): TGTGCCAGCAGCCCTACGGTTAAGTGGGACACCGGGGAGCTGTTTTTT.

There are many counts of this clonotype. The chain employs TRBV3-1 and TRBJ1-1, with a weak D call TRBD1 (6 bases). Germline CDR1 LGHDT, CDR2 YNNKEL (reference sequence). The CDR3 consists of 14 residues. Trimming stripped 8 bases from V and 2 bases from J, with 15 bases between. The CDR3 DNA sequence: TGTGCCAGCTCCCTCCCAGGGGCTAACACTGAAGCTTTCTTT. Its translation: CASSLPGANTEAFF.

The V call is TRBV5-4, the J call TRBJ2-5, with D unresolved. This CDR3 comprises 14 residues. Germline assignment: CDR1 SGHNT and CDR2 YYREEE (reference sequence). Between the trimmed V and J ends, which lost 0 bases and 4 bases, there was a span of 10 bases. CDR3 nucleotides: TGTGCCAGCAGCTTGGGGACCGCCATAGAGACCCAGTACTTC. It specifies CASSLGTAIETQYF.

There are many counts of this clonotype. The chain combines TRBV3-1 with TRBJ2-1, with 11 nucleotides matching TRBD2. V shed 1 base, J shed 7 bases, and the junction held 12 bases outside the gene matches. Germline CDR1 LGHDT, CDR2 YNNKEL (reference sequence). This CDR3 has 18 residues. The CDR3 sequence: CASSQGLRVAGGENEQFF. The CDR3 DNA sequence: TGTGCCAGCAGCCAAGGGTTGCGCGTAGCGGGGGGGGAAAATGAGCAGTTCTTC.

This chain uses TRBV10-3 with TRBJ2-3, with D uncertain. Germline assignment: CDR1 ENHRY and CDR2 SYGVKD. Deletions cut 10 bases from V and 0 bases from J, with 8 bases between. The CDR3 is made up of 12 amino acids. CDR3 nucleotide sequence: TGTGCCACCTCCGGTAGCACAGATACGCAGTATTTT. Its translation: CATSGSTDTQYF.

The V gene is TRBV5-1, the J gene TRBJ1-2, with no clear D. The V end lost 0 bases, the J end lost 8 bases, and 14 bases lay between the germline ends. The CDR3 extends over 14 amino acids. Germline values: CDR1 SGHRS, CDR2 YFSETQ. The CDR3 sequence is CASSLEPAQRGYTF. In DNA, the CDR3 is TGCGCCAGCAGCTTGGAGCCAGCCCAGAGGGGCTACACCTTC.

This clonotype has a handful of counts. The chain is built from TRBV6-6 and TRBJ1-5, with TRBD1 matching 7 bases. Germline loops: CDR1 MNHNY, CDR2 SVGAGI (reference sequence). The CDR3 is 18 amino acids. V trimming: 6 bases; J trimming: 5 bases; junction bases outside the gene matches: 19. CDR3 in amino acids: CASSTYPGQPLGYQPQHF. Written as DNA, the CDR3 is TGTGCCAGCAGCACCTACCCGGGACAGCCACTCGGTTATCAGCCCCAGCATTTT.

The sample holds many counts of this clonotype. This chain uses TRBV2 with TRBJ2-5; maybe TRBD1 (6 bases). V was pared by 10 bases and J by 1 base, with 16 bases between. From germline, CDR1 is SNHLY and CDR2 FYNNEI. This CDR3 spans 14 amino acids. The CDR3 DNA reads TGTGCCACCTCCGACAGGCCGAGCCAAGAGACCCAGTACTTC. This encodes CATSDRPSQETQYF. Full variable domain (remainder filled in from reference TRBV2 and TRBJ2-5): EPEVTQTPSHQVTQMGQEVILRCVPISNHLYFYWYRQILGQKVEFLVSFYNNEISEKSEIFDDQFSVERPDGSNFTLKIRSTKLEDSAMYFCATSDRPSQETQYFGPGTRLLVL.

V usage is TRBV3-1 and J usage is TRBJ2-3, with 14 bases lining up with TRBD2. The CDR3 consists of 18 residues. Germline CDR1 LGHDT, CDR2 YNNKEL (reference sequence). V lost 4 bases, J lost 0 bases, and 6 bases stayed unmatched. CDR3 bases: TGTGCCAGCAGCCTAGGGACTAGCGGGGGCCGTAGCACAGATACGCAGTATTTT. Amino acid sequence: CASSLGTSGGRSTDTQYF.

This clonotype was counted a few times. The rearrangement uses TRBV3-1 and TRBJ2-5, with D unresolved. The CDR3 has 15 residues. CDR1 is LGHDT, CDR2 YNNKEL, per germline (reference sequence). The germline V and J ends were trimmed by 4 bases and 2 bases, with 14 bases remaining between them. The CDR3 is CASSLRGSRQETQYF. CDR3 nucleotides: TGTGCCAGCAGCCTTCGCGGTAGCAGACAAGAGACCCAGTACTTC.

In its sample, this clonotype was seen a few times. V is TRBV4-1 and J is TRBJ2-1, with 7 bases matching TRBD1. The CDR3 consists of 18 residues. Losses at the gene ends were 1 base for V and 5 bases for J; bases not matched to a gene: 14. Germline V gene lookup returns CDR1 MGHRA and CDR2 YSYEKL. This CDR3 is CASSQVGEQGFGNNEQFF. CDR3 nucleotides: TGCGCCAGCAGCCAAGTGGGGGAACAGGGGTTTGGCAACAATGAGCAGTTCTTC.

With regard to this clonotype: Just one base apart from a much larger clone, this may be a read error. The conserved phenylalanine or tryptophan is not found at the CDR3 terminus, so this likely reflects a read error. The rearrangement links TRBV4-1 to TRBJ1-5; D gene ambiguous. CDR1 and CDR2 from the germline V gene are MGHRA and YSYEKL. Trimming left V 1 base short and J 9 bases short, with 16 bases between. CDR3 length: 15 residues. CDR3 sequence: CASSQVEGGLGPQHS. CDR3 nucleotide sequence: TGCGCCAGCAGCCAAGTCGAGGGCGGTCTCGGGCCCCAGCATTCT.

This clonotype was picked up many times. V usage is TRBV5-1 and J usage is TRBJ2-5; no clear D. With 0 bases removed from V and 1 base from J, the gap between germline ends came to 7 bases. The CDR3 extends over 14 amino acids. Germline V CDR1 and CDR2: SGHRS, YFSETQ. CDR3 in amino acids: CASSLAPTQETQYF. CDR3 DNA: TGCGCCAGCAGCTTGGCCCCTACCCAAGAGACCCAGTACTTC.

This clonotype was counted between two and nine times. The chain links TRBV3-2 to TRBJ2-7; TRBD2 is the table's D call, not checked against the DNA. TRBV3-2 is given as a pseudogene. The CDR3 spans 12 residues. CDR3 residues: CASSQDWREQYF. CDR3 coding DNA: TGTGCCAGCAGCCAAGATTGGAGGGAGCAGTACTTC.

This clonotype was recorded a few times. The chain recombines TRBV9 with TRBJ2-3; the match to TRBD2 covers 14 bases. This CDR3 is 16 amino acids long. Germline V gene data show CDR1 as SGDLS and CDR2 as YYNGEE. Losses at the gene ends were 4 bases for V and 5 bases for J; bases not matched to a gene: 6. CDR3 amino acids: CASSSRLAGGLDTQYF. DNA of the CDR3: TGTGCCAGCAGCTCCAGACTAGCGGGGGGGCTAGATACGCAGTATTTT.

The DNA of the CDR3 is TGTGCCAGCAGCTCGGGACAGATACAAGAGACCCAGTACTTC. This translates into CASSSGQIQETQYF. The J gene is TRBJ2-5, the V gene TRBV7-9; 7 bases are shared with TRBD1. Germline V gives CDR1 SEHNR, CDR2 FQNEAQ (reference sequence). V was pared by 4 bases and J by 2 bases, with 4 bases of the junction left unmatched. This CDR3 is built from 14 residues.

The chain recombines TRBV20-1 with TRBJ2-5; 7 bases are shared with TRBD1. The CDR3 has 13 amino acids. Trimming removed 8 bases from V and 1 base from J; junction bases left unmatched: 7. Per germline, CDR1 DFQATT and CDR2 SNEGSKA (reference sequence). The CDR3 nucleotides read TGCAGTTGCCGACAGGGCCTCCAAGAGACCCAGTACTTC. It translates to CSCRQGLQETQYF.

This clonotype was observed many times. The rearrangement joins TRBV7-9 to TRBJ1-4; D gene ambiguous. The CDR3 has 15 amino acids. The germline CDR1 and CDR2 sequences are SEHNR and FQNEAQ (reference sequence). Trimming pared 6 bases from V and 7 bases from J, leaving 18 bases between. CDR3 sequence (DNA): TGTGCCAGCAGTATTACGGGCCCGGGGAGTGAAAAACTGTTTTTT. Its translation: CASSITGPGSEKLFF.

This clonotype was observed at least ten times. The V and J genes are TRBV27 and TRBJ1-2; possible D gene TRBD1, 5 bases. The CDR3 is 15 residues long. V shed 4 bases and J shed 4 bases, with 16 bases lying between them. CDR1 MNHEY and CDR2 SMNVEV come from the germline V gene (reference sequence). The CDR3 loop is CASSSGTDFLYGYTF. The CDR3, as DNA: TGTGCCAGCAGTTCCGGGACGGATTTTCTCTATGGCTACACCTTC.

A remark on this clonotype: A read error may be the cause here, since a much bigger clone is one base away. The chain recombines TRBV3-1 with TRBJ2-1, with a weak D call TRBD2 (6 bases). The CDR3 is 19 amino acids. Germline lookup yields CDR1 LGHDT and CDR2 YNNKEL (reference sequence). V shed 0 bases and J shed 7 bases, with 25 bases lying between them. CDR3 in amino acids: CASSQDNLGGLFPENEQFF. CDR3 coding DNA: TGTGCCAGCAGCCAAGATAATCTAGGAGGGCTGTTCCCCGAAAATGAGCAGTTCTTC.

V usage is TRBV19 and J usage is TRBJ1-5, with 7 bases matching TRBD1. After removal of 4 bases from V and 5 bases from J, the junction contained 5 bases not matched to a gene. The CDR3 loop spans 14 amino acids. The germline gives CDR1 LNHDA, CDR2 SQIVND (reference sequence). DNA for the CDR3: TGTGCCAGTAGTAGGAGGGGGCAGGATCAGCCCCAGCATTTT. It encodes CASSRRGQDQPQHF.

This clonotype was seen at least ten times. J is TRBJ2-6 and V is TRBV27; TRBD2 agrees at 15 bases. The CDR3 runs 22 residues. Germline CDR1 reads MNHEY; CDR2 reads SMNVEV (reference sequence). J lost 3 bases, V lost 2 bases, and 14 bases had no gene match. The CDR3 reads CASSLSPGTSGGSMGGANVLTF. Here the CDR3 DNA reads TGTGCCAGCAGTTTAAGCCCCGGGACTAGCGGGGGGTCGATGGGTGGGGCCAACGTCCTGACTTTC. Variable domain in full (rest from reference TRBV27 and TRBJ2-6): EAQVTQNPRYLITVTGKKLTVTCSQNMNHEYMSWYRQDPGLGLRQIYYSMNVEVTDKGDVPEGYKVSRKEKRNFPLILESPSPNQTSLYFCASSLSPGTSGGSMGGANVLTFGAGSRLTVL.

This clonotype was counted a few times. DNA of the CDR3: TGCAGTGCTCAGGGGAGAAGCTCCTACAATGAGCAGTTCTTC. Translation gives CSAQGRSSYNEQFF. This rearrangement joins TRBV20-1 to TRBJ2-1; a weak D match, TRBD1 (6 bases). Trimming stripped 5 bases from V and 0 bases from J, with 11 bases between. The CDR3 runs to 14 residues. CDR1 is DFQATT, CDR2 SNEGSKA, per germline (reference sequence).

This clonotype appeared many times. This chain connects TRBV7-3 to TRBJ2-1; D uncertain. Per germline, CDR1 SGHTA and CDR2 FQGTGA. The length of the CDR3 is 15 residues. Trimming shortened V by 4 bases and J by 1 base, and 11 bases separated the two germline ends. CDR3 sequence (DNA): TGTGCCAGCAGCTCTACGGTGGCGTCCTACAATGAGCAGTTCTTC. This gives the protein CASSSTVASYNEQFF.

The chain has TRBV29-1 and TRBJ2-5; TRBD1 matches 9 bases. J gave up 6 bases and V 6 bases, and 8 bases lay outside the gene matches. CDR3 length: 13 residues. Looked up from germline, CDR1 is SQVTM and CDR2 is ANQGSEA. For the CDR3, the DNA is TGCAGCGTCTTAACAGGGGGCGGACAGACCCAGTACTTC. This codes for CSVLTGGGQTQYF.

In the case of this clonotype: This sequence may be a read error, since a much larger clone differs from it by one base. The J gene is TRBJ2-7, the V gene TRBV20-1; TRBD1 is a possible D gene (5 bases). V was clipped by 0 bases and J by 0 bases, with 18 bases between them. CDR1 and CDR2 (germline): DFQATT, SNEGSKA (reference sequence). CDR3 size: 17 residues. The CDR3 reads CSARDLIGALSSYEQYF. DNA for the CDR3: TGCAGTGCTAGAGACCTGATTGGGGCCCTTAGCTCCTACGAGCAGTACTTC.

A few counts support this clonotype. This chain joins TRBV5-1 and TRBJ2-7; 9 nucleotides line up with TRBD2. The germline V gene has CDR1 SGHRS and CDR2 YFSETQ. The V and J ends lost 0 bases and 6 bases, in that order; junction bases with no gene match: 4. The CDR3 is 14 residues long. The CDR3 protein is CASSLAAGGGEQYF. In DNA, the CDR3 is TGCGCCAGCAGCTTGGCAGCGGGGGGAGGCGAGCAGTACTTC.

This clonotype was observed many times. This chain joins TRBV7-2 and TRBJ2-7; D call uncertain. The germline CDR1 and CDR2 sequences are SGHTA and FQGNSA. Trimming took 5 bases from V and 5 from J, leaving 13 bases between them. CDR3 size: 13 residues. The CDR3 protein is CASSLPAFNEQYF. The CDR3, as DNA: TGTGCCAGCAGCCTTCCGGCCTTCAACGAGCAGTACTTC. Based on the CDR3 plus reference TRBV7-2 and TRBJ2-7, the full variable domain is GAGVSQSPSNKVTEKGKDVELRCDPISGHTALYWYRQSLGQGLEFLIYFQGNSAPDKSGLPSDRFSAERTGGSVSTLTIQRTQQEDSAVYLCASSLPAFNEQYFGPGTRLTVT.